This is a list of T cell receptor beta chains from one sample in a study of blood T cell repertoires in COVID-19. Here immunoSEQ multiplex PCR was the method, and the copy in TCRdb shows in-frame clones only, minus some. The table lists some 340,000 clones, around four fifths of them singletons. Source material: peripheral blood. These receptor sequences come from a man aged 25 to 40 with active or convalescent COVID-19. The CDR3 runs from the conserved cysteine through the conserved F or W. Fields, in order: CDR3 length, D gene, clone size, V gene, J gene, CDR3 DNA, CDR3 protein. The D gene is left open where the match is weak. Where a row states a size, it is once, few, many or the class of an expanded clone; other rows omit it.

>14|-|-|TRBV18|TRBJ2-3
TGTGCCAGCTCACCACGTACCAGGCCGGATACGCAGTATTTT
CASSPRTRPDTQYF
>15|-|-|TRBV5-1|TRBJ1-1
TGCGCCAGCAGCTTGTACAGGGAGGGGAACACTGAAGCTTTCTTT
CASSLYREGNTEAFF
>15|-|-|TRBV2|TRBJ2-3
TGTGCCAGCAGTGAGTTGGCAGGATGGACAGATACGCAGTATTTT
CASSELAGWTDTQYF
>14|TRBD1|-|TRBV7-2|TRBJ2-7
TGTGCCATCTCGGGGACAGGGATAACCTACGAGCAGTACTTC
CAISGTGITYEQYF
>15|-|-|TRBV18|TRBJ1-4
TGTGCCAGCTCACCCCGGGGAGGGGAGGATGAAAAACTGTTTTTT
CASSPRGGEDEKLFF
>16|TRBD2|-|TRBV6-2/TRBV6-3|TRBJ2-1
TGTGCCAGCAGTTACGACGGGACTAGCGGGAGTAATGAGCAGTTCTTC
CASSYDGTSGSNEQFF
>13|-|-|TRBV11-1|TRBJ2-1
TGTGCCAGCAGCTTGATAGATTACAATGAGCAGTTCTTC
CASSLIDYNEQFF
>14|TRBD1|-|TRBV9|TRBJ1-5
TGTGCCAGCAGCGCCGGGACAGACAATCAGCCCCAGCATTTT
CASSAGTDNQPQHF
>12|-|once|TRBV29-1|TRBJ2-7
TGCAGCGTTGATGGGAGTACTGACGAGCAGTACTTC
CSVDGSTDEQYF
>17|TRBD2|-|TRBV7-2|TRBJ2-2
TGTGCCAGCAGCCGGGATGGACTAGCGGCGAACACCGGGGAGCTGTTTTTT
CASSRDGLAANTGELFF
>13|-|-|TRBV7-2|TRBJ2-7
TGTGCCAGCAGACTTCAGGTGTCCTACGAGCAGTACTTC
CASRLQVSYEQYF
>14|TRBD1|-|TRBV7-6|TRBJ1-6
TGTGCCAGCAGCTCGGACAGGCATAATTCACCCCTCCACTTT
CASSSDRHNSPLHF
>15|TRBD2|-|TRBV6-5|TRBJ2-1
TGTGCCAGCAGACGGACTAGCGGGATGTCCAATGAGCAGTTCTTC
CASRRTSGMSNEQFF
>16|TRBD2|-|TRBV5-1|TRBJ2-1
TGCGCCAGCTCCGACGTACGGACTAGCTATTACAATGAGCAGTTCTTC
CASSDVRTSYYNEQFF
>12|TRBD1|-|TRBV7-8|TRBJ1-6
TGTGCCAGCAGCTCCGACAGGGCGGCCCTCCACTTT
CASSSDRAALHF
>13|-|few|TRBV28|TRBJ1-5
TGTGCCAGCAGACCTAGTAAGAATCAGCCCCAGCATTTT
CASRPSKNQPQHF
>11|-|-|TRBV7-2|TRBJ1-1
TGTGCCAGCAGCCCCAGGGTTGATGCTTTCTTT
CASSPRVDAFF
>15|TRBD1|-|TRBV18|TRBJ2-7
TGTGCCAGCTCACCGGCCGGGACAGGAAATTACGAGCAGTACTTC
CASSPAGTGNYEQYF
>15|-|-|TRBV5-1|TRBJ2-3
TGCGCCAGCAGCTTGGAGGAAGCGAGCACAGATACGCAGTATTTT
CASSLEEASTDTQYF
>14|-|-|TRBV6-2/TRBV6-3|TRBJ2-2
TGTGCCAGCAGTCGACTACGATTCACCGGGGAGCTGTTTTTT
CASSRLRFTGELFF
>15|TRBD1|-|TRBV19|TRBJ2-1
TGTGCCAGTAGTGTTGACAGGGGCGCCTACAATGAGCAGTTCTTC
CASSVDRGAYNEQFF
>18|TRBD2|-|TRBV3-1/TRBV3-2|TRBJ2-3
TGTGCCAGCAGCCAAGAAGTAGGTAGCGGGTCTAGCACAGATACGCAGTATTTT
CASSQEVGSGSSTDTQYF
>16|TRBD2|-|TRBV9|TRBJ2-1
TGTGCCAGCAGCGTAGAGGGGACTATGTCCTACAATGAGCAGTTCTTC
CASSVEGTMSYNEQFF
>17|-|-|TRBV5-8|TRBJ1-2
TGTGCCAGCAGCCCGTACTGGGGCTTGCAAATGAACTATGGCTACACCTTC
CASSPYWGLQMNYGYTF
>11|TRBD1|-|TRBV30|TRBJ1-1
TGTGCCTGGAGACGGACAGGTGAAGCTTTCTTT
CAWRRTGEAFF
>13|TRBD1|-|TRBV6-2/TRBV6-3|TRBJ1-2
TGTGCCAGCAGTAGGGACAGCAACTATGGCTACACCTTC
CASSRDSNYGYTF
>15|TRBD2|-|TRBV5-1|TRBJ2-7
TGCGCCAGCAGCGCCCCGGGGGGGAGCTCCTACGAGCAGTACTTC
CASSAPGGSSYEQYF
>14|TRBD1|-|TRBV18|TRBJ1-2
TGTGCCAGCTCACTCGACAGGGCAGGATATGGCTACACCTTC
CASSLDRAGYGYTF